Below, 10 T cell receptor beta chains from the same sample are listed, as sequenced in a study of shared clonotypes between healthy human individuals (dated by TCRdb to 2019 to 2021). Libraries were made using the immunoSEQ multiplex PCR assay. What TCRdb holds here is the immuneACCESS table cut down to in-frame rearrangements. Part of the clones is not present; checked against another copy, under half of the missing clones reflect an unresolved V gene, and the others are unexplained. The sample data list over 2 million clones, and 85% to 95% of these were observed just once. Together, the top ten hold 0.13% of the sample. Sample: naive CD4+ T cells sorted from blood. The cell subset or site label, as the study defines it: CD45RA+ positively selected. The receptors were sampled from a man aged 18 to 30 in good health.

V and J are TRBV10-3 and TRBJ2-7; D may be TRBD1 (6 bases). In germline, CDR1 is ENHRY, CDR2 SYGVKD. Between the trimmed V and J ends, which lost 3 bases and 3 bases, there was a span of 15 bases. The CDR3 sequence is 15 residues long. The DNA for the CDR3 is TGTGCCATCAGTGATATTAACAGGGACATCTACGAGCAGTACTTC. This encodes CAISDINRDIYEQYF.

This rearrangement joins TRBV11-2 to TRBJ2-7, with a possible D match to TRBD1 (5 bases). Germline assignment: CDR1 SGHAT and CDR2 FQNNGV. Deletions cut 5 bases from V and 3 bases from J, with 11 bases between. The CDR3 has 13 amino acids. In DNA, the CDR3 is TGTGCCAGCAGCCTCATGGACAACTACGAGCAGTACTTC. This gives the protein CASSLMDNYEQYF.

The V gene is TRBV7-3, the J gene TRBJ1-1; D ambiguous. Germline V CDR1 and CDR2: SGHTA, FQGTGA. CDR3 size: 13 residues. Trimming shortened V by 4 bases and J by 1 base, and 7 bases separated the two germline ends. The CDR3 protein is CASSSQPNTEAFF. CDR3 in DNA: TGTGCCAGCAGCTCCCAGCCGAACACTGAAGCTTTCTTT.

Comments on this clone: This sample includes further DNA sequences coding for the same CDR3. The V call is TRBV7-6, the J call TRBJ2-5, with D possibly matching TRBD1 (6 bases). The V gene lost 0 bases and the J gene lost 5 bases, with 13 bases spanning the gap. CDR1 and CDR2 from the germline V gene are SGHVS and FNYEAQ. The CDR3 consists of 15 residues. The CDR3 nucleotides read TGTGCCAGCAGCTTAGCAGCAGGGGTTGGGGAGACCCAGTACTTC. Translating it yields CASSLAAGVGETQYF.

The gene calls are TRBV18 and TRBJ2-7; 12 nucleotides line up with TRBD2. The germline gives CDR1 KGHSH, CDR2 LQKENI. The CDR3 is 19 amino acids. With V trimmed by 6 bases and J by 2 bases, 17 bases remained unmatched. CDR3 residues: CASSLGTSGLKLAPYEQYF. The CDR3 nucleotides read TGTGCCAGCTCCCTCGGGACTAGCGGGCTGAAACTAGCCCCCTACGAGCAGTACTTC.

This clone was seen a single time. Other DNA sequences in this specimen translate into the identical CDR3. V usage is TRBV6-6 and J usage is TRBJ2-7; D unresolved. Trimming left V 2 bases short and J 4 bases short, with 9 bases between. CDR1 is MNHNY, CDR2 SVGAGI, per germline (reference sequence). The CDR3 totals 13 residues. The CDR3 DNA reads as TGTGCCAGCAGTTACGGGGATCCATACGAGCAGTACTTC. It codes for CASSYGDPYEQYF.

This chain links TRBV5-4 with TRBJ2-3, with D tentatively TRBD1 or TRBD2 (5 bases each). The CDR3 is made up of 16 amino acids. Germline assignment: CDR1 SGHNT and CDR2 YYREEE (reference sequence). The germline V and J ends were trimmed by 0 bases and 1 base, with 12 bases remaining between them. CDR3 coding DNA: TGTGCCAGCAGCTTGGTTGGGACCACCCGCACAGATACGCAGTATTTT. The encoded protein is CASSLVGTTRTDTQYF.

This sequence joins TRBV4-1 and TRBJ1-2; D gene unclear. Germline lookup yields CDR1 MGHRA and CDR2 YSYEKL. This CDR3 is 12 amino acids long. The V and J ends lost 0 bases and 7 bases respectively, with 6 bases between them. The CDR3 nucleotides are TGCGCCAGCAGCCAAGACAGGATTGGCTACACCTTC. As protein: CASSQDRIGYTF.

For this clone: Within the sample, other DNA sequences also encode this same CDR3. The genes are TRBV5-1 and TRBJ2-5; 10 nucleotides align to TRBD2. Germline lookup yields CDR1 SGHRS and CDR2 YFSETQ. The CDR3 sequence is 16 residues long. The ends lost 7 bases at V and 3 bases at J; junction bases unmatched: 12. CDR3 bases: TGCGCCAGCTCTCTAGACGGGCTAGCGGGAGAAGAGACCCAGTACTTC. This translates into CASSLDGLAGEETQYF.

J is TRBJ1-4 and V is TRBV7-2; 9 bases agree with TRBD1. In germline, CDR1 is SGHTA, CDR2 FQGNSA. The V and J ends lost 5 bases and 5 bases, in that order; junction bases with no gene match: 6. The CDR3 is made up of 15 amino acids. The CDR3 nucleotides read TGTGCCAGCAGCCCACAGGGGGCAGCAAATGAAAAACTGTTTTTT. Encoded protein: CASSPQGAANEKLFF.